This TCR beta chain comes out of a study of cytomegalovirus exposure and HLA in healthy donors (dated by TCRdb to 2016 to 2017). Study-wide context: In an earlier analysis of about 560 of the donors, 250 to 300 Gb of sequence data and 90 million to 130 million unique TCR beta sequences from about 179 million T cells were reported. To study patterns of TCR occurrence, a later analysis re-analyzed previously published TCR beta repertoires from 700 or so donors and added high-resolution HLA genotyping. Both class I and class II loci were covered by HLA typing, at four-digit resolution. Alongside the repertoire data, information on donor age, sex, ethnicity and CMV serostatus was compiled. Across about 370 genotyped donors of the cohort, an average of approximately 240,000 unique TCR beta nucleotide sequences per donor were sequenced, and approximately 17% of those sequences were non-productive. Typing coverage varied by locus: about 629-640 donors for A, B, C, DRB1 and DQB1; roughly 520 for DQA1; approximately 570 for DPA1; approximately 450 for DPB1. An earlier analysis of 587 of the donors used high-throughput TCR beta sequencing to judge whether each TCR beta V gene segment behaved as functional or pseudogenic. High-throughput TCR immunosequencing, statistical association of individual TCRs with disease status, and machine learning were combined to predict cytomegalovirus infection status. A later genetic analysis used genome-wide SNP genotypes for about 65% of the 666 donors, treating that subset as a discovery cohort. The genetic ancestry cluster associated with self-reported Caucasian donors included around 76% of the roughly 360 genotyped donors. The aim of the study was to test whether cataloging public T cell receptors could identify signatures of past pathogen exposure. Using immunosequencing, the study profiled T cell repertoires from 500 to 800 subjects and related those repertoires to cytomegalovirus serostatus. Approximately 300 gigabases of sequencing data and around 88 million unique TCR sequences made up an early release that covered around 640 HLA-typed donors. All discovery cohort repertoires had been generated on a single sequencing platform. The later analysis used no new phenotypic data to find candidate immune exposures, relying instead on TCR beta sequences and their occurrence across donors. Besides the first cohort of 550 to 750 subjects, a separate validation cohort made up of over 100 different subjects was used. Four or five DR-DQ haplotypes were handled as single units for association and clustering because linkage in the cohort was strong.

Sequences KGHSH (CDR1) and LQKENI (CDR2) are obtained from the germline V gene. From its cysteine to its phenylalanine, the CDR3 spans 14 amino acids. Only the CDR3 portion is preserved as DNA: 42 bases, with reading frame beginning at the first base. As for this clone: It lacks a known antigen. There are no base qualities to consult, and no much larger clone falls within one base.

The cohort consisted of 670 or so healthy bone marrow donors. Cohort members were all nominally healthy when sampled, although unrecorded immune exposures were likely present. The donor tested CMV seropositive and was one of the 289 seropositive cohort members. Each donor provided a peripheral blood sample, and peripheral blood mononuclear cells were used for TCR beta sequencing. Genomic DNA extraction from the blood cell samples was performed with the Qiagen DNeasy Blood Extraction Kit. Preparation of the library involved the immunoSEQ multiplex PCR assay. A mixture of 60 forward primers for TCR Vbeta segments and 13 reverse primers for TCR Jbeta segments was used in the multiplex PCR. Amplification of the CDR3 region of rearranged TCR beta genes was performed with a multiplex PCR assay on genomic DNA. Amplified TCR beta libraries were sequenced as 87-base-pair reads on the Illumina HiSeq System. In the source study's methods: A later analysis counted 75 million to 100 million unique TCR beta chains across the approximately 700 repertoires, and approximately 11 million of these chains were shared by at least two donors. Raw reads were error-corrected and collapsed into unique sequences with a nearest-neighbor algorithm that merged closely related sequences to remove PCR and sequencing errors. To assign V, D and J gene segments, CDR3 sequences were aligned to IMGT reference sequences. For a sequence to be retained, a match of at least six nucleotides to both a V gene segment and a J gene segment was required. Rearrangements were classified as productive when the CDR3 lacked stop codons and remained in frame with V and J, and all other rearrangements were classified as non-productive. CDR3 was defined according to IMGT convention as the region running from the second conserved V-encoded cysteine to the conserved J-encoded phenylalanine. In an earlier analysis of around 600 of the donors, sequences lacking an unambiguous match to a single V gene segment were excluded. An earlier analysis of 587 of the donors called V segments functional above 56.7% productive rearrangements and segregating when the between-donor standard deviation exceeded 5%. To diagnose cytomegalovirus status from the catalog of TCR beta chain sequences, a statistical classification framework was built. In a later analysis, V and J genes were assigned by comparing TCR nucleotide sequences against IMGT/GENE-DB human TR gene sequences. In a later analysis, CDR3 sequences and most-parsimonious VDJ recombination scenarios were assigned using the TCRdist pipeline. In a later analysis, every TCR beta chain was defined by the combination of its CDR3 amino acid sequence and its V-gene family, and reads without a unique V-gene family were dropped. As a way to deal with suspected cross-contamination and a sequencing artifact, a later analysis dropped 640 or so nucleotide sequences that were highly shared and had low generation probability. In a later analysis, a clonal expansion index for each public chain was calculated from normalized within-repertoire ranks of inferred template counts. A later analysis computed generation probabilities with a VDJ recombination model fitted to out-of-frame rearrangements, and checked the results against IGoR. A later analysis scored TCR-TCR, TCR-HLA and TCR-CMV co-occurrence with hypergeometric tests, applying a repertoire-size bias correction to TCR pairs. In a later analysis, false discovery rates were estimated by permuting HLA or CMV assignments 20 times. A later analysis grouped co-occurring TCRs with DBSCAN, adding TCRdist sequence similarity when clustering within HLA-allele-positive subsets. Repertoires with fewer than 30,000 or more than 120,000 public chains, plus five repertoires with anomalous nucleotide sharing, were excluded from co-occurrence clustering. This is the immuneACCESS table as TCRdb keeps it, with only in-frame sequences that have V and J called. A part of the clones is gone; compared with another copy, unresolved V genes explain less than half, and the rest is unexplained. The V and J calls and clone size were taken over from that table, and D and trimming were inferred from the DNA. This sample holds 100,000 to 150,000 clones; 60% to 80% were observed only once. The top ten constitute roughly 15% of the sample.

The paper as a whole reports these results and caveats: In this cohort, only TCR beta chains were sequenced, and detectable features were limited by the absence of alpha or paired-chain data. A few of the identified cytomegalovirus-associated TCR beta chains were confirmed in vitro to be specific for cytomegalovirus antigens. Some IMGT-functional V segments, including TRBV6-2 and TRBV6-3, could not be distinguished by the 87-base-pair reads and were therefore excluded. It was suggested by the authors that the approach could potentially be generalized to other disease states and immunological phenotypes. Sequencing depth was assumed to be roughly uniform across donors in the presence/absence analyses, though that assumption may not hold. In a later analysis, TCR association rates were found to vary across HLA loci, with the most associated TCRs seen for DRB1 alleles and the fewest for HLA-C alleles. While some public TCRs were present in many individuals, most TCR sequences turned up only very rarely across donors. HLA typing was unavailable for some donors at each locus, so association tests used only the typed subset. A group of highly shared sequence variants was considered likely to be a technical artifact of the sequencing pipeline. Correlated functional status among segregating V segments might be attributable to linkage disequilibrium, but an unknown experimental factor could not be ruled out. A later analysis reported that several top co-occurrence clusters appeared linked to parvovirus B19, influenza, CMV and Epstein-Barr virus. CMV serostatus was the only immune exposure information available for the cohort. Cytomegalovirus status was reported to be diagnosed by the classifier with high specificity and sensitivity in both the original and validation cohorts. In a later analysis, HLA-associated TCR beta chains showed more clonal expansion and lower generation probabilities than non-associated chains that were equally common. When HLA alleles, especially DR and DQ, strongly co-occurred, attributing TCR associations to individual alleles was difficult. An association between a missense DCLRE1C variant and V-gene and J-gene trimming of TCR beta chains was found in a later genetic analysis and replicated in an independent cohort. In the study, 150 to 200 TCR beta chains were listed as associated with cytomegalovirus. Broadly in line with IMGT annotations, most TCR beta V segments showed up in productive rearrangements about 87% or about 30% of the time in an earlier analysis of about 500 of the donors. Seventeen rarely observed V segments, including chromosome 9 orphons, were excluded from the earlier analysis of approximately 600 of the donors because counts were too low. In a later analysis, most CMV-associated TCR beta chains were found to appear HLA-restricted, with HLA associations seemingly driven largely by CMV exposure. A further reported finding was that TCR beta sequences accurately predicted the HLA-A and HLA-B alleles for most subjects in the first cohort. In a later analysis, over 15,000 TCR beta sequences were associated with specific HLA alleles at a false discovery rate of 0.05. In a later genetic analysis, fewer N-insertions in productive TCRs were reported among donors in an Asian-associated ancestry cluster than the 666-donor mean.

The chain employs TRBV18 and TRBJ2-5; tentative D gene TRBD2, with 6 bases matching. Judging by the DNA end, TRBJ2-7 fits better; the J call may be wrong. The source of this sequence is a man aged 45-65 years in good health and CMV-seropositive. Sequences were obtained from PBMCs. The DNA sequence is TGTGCCAGCTCACCTCCTGGGCGGGGCTACGAGCAGTACTTC. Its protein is CASSPPGRGYEQYF.